The entry that follows covers one T cell receptor (beta chain) sequence. This specimen belongs to a study of blood T cell repertoires in COVID-19. Background on the study: Whether acute or convalescent, the COVID-19 samples came from the United States, Italy and Spain.

Per germline, CDR1 SGHAT and CDR2 FQNNGV. After removal of 2 bases from V and 6 bases from J, the junction contained 4 bases not matched to a gene. This CDR3 spans 14 amino acids. Seattle enrolled patients during active infection and tracked them longitudinally. Measured with immunoSEQ multiplex PCR; TCRdb has only the in-frame clones, and not every one. The sample contains some 140,000 clones, about 85% of which appear only once. This chain uses TRBV11-2 with TRBJ2-4, with 7 positions matching TRBD2. This receptor was obtained from a man in his sixties with COVID-19, enrolled during active disease. The specimen was peripheral blood. DNA for the CDR3: TGTGCCAGCAGCTTAAGCGGGATCAGAAACATTCAGTACTTC. Its translation: CASSLSGIRNIQYF. The full variable domain, its missing parts supplied by reference TRBV11-2 and TRBJ2-4, is EAGVAQSPRYKIIEKRQSVAFWCNPISGHATLYWYQQILGQGPKLLIQFQNNGVVDDSQLPKDRFSAERLKGVDSTLKIQPAKLEDSAVYLCASSLSGIRNIQYFGAGTRLSVL.